Listed below are T cell receptor beta chains from one sample, sequenced in a study of early T cells in non-severe SARS-CoV-2 infection. In TCRdb, the 5' RACE reads were re-called with MiXCR into one record per CDR3 protein. This sample has approximately 80,000 distinct CDR3 sequences, with around 11% found just once. This sample comprised whole blood, obtained at baseline. These receptors came from an adult who was a healthcare worker with PCR-confirmed SARS-CoV-2 infection or an uninfected control (not recorded which). Each CDR3 is given with its conserved first and last residue.

j_call	v_call	cdr3_aa
TRBJ1-6	TRBV5-1	CASSLAGGESSPLHF
TRBJ2-2	TRBV15	CATSSLGQGLFTGELFF
TRBJ2-3	TRBV6-2/TRBV6-3	CASSYSIGSPSPQYF
TRBJ2-3	TRBV7-9	CASSLAVIQDTQYF
TRBJ2-2	TRBV5-5	CASSLLAGRAGELFF
TRBJ2-2	TRBV7-2	CASSFLAGGHGELFF
TRBJ1-6	TRBV12-3/TRBV12-4	CASSLASYSPLHF
TRBJ2-7	TRBV7-6	CASSLAQGGGLPYEQYF
TRBJ2-1	TRBV29-1	CSVDKIRDEQFF
TRBJ2-5	TRBV28	CASSTLLDREEETQYF
TRBJ1-1	TRBV4-1	CASSLLMNTEAFF
TRBJ2-1	TRBV11-2	CASSYNFKNEQFF
TRBJ1-2	TRBV6-1	CASSEESSNDGYTF
TRBJ2-7	TRBV4-1	CASSQDSGQVRSVSSYEQYF
TRBJ1-1	TRBV6-5	CASRTDSMNTEAFF
TRBJ2-1	TRBV20-1	CSARDLAVFYNEQFF
TRBJ1-2	TRBV29-1	CSVVGQDYGYTF
TRBJ2-7	TRBV7-6	CASSTTSGYEQYF
TRBJ1-1	TRBV3-1	CASSYLGGANTEAFF
TRBJ2-1	TRBV11-2	CASTTSDRRENEQFF
TRBJ2-6	TRBV28	CASSRAGISGANVLTF
TRBJ2-7	TRBV7-8	CASSPRPGLETYEQYF
TRBJ1-5	TRBV20-1	CSASGGGLSARQPQHF
TRBJ2-2	TRBV7-8	CASSFTLAGATGELFF
TRBJ2-5	TRBV3-1	CASSQDFRSEGTETQYF
TRBJ1-6	TRBV6-1	CASSEEVRGSAYNSPLHF
TRBJ1-2	TRBV9	CATERGDGYTF
TRBJ1-1	TRBV7-8	CASSLAGGATEAFF
TRBJ1-1	TRBV12-3/TRBV12-4	CASSSLRRTEAFF
TRBJ1-2	TRBV14	CASSRDRVMVTDGYTF
TRBJ2-5	TRBV15	CATKQGGVETQYF
TRBJ2-2	TRBV19	CASSMSDITGELFF
TRBJ1-1	TRBV6-1	CASSPGPVNTEAFF
TRBJ2-7	TRBV30	CAWSTGHSYEQYF
TRBJ1-4	TRBV7-9	CASSSRGSNEKLFF
TRBJ2-3	TRBV20-1	CSAPRSTIYTDTQYF
TRBJ2-3	TRBV7-2	CASSLGTGTGTDTQYF
TRBJ1-5	TRBV20-1	CSAIMTGVSNQPQHF
TRBJ1-1	TRBV11-1	CASSLRGNTEAFF
TRBJ2-3	TRBV29-1	CSAMTGGNTDTQYF
TRBJ1-2	TRBV2	CASSLTDGYTF
TRBJ1-1	TRBV5-1	CASSLVEGEAFF
TRBJ1-5	TRBV29-1	CSVVGGVDQPQHF
TRBJ2-5	TRBV7-2	CASSLATGVRETQYF